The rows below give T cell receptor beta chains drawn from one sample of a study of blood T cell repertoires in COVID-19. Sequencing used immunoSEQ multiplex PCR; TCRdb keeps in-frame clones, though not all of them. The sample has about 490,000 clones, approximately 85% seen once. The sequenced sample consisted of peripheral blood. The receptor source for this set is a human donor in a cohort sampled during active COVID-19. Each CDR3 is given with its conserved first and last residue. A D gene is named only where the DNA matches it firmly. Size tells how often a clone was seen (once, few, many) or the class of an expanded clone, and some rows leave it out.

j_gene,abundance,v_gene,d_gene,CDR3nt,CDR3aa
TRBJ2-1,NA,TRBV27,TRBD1,TGTGCCAGCAGCTCTGACAGGGGGCCCTACAATGAGCAGTTCTTC,CASSSDRGPYNEQFF
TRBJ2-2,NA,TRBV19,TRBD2,TGTGCCAGTACCGACCCAAGCGGGAGTCTGACCGGGGAGCTGTTTTTT,CASTDPSGSLTGELFF
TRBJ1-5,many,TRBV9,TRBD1,TGTGCCAGCAGTCCGGGACAGGGATTTAATCAGCCCCAGCATTTT,CASSPGQGFNQPQHF
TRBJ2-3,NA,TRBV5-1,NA,TGCGCCAGCAGCTTGGGGCTCCTTCATTATAACACAGATACGCAGTATTTT,CASSLGLLHYNTDTQYF
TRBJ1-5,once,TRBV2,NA,TGTGCCAGCAGTGTGCGAACCCAGGGCAGTCAGCCCCAGCATTTT,CASSVRTQGSQPQHF
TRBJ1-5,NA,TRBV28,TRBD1,TGTGCCAGCAGTCGGACAGGGTTATATAGCAATCAGCCCCAGCATTTT,CASSRTGLYSNQPQHF
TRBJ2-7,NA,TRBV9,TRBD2,TGTGCCAGCAGCGTGACTAGCGGGATATTCTACGAGCAGTACTTC,CASSVTSGIFYEQYF
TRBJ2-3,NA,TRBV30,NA,TGTGCCTGGAAAGGCGGGGTTCTTAGCACAGATACGCAGTATTTT,CAWKGGVLSTDTQYF
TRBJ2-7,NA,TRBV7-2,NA,TGTGCCAGCAAGAAATCCGGGACATCCTACGAGCAGTACTTC,CASKKSGTSYEQYF
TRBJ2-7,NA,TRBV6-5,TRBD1,TGTGCCAGCAGGCTGGACAGGAGCAGTAATTACGAGCAGTACTTC,CASRLDRSSNYEQYF